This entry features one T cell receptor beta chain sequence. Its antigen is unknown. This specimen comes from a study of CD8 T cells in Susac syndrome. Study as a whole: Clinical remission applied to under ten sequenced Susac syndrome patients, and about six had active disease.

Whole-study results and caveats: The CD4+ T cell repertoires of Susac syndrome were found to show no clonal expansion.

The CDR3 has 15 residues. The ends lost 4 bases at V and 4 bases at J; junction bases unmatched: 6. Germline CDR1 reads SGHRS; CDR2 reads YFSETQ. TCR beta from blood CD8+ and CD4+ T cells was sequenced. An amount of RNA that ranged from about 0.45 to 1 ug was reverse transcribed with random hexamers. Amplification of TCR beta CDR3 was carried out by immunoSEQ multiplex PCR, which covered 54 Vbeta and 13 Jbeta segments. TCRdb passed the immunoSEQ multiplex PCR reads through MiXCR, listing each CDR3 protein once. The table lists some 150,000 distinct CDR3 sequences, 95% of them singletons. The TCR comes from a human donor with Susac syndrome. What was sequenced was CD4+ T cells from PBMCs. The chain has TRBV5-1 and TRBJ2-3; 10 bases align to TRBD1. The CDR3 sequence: CASSRGQGNPDTQYF. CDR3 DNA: TGCGCCAGCAGCCGGGGACAGGGGAATCCAGATACGCAGTATTTT.